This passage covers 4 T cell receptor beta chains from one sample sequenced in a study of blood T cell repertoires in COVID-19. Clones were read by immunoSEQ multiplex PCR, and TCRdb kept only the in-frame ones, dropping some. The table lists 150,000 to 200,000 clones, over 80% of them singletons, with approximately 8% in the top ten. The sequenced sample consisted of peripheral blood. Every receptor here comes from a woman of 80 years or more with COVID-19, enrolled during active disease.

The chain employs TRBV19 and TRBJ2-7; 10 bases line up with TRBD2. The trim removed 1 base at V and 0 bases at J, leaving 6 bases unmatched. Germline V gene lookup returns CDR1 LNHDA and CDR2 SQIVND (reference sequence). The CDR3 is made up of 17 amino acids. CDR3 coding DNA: TGTGCCAGTAGTATAGGATCTAGCGGGAGTTTCTCCTACGAGCAGTACTTC. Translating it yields CASSIGSSGSFSYEQYF.

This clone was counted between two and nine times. CDR3 sequence (DNA): TGTGCCAGCTCACCGTCAGGGGGCCTCACTGAAGCTTTCTTT. The encoded protein is CASSPSGGLTEAFF. V gene TRBV18 combines with J gene TRBJ1-1; 8 nucleotides match TRBD1. V shed 3 bases, J shed 4 bases, and the junction held 4 bases outside the gene matches. The CDR3 sequence is 14 residues long. Germline V CDR1 and CDR2: KGHSH, LQKENI.

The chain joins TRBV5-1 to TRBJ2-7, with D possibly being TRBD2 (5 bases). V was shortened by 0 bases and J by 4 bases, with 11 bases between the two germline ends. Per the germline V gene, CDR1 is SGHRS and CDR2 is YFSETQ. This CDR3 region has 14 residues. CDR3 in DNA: TGCGCCAGCAGCTTGGGCACTAGTGCATACGAGCAGTACTTC. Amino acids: CASSLGTSAYEQYF.

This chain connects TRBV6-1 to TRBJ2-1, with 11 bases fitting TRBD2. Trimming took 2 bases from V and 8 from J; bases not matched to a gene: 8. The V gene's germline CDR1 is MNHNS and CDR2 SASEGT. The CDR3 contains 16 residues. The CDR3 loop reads CASSESLAGGIYEQFF. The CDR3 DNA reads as TGTGCCAGCAGTGAATCCCTAGCGGGGGGTATATATGAGCAGTTCTTC.